A selection of T cell receptor beta chains follows, all from one sample in a study of PD-L1 blockade in urothelial cancer. Profiling relied on immunoSEQ multiplex PCR, and the TCRdb table lists in-frame clones only, not all of them. The sample holds tens of thousands of clones, 84% seen once. Source: PBMCs, taken around atezolizumab (anti-PD-L1) treatment. These receptors were collected from a man in his 60s with urothelial cancer. The CDR3 runs from the conserved cysteine through the conserved F or W. Fields, in order: J gene, clone size, CDR3 length, V gene, D gene, CDR3 protein, CDR3 DNA. A D gene is named only where the DNA matches it firmly. Clone sizes are given selectively: once, few, many, or a class where the clone is expanded.

TRBJ2-1	NA	16	TRBV6-1	TRBD2	CASSEAWRGSYNEQFF	TGTGCCAGCAGTGAAGCCTGGCGGGGGTCCTACAATGAGCAGTTCTTC
TRBJ2-7	NA	17	TRBV7-2	TRBD1	CASSPTDLTGGPLGQYF	TGTGCCAGCAGCCCTACGGACCTGACAGGGGGGCCCTTGGGGCAGTACTTC
TRBJ2-2	NA	15	TRBV30	NA	CAWSRGTANTGELFF	TGTGCCTGGAGTCGGGGGACAGCGAACACCGGGGAGCTGTTTTTT
TRBJ2-2	NA	17	TRBV7-2	TRBD2	CASSLGTSGTNTGELFF	TGTGCCAGCAGCTTAGGGACTAGCGGGACCAACACCGGGGAGCTGTTTTTT
TRBJ2-5	NA	16	TRBV4-1	NA	CASSQGGRLSQETQYF	TGCGCCAGCAGCCAAGGTGGGAGACTGAGCCAAGAGACCCAGTACTTC
TRBJ2-7	NA	14	TRBV19	TRBD2	CASRTSGNSYEQYF	TGTGCCAGTAGGACTAGCGGGAACTCCTACGAGCAGTACTTC
TRBJ2-2	few	14	TRBV6-6	NA	CASSSSVNTGELFF	TGTGCCAGCAGTTCTAGCGTCAACACCGGGGAGCTGTTTTTT
TRBJ2-5	NA	17	TRBV5-1	TRBD1	CASSLAGTGGRQETQYF	TGCGCCAGCAGCTTGGCAGGGACAGGGGGGCGACAAGAGACCCAGTACTTC
TRBJ2-5	NA	13	TRBV10-2	TRBD1	CASRQPGQGFQYF	TGCGCCAGCAGACAACCGGGACAGGGGTTCCAGTACTTC
TRBJ2-7	NA	15	TRBV27	NA	CASSLSATETYEQYF	TGTGCCAGCAGTTTATCAGCGACAGAGACCTACGAGCAGTACTTC
TRBJ2-3	NA	13	TRBV7-7	NA	CASSSLSTDTQYF	TGTGCCAGCAGCTCCCTTAGCACAGATACGCAGTATTTT
TRBJ1-5	NA	14	TRBV28	NA	CASSISTGNQPQHF	TGTGCCAGCAGTATCTCGACAGGCAATCAGCCCCAGCATTTT
TRBJ2-1	NA	17	TRBV11-2	NA	CASSLVPSALEDNEQFF	TGTGCCAGCAGCTTAGTTCCCTCAGCGTTAGAGGACAATGAGCAGTTCTTC
TRBJ2-3	NA	18	TRBV7-6	TRBD2	CASSLEGGSASGPDTQYF	TGTGCCAGCAGCTTAGAAGGAGGTTCCGCTAGCGGCCCAGATACGCAGTATTTT
TRBJ1-2	NA	13	TRBV30	TRBD1	CAWSFLGDRHYTF	TGTGCCTGGAGTTTTTTGGGGGACAGGCACTACACCTTC
TRBJ2-3	NA	13	TRBV5-1	TRBD1	CASSPTRDRTQYF	TGCGCCAGCAGCCCCACCCGGGACAGGACGCAGTATTTT
TRBJ2-1	NA	14	TRBV5-4	NA	CASSLAGGLNEQFF	TGTGCCAGCAGCTTGGCCGGGGGGCTCAATGAGCAGTTCTTC
TRBJ2-1	NA	14	TRBV6-5	NA	CASSYGELGNEQFF	TGTGCCAGCAGTTACGGGGAGCTTGGAAATGAGCAGTTCTTC
TRBJ1-2	NA	15	TRBV19	TRBD1	CASGTGPPEGYGYTF	TGTGCCAGTGGGACAGGGCCCCCGGAGGGGTATGGCTACACCTTC
TRBJ1-5	once	14	TRBV6-6	NA	CASSPHMNDQPQHF	TGTGCCAGCAGCCCCCACATGAACGATCAGCCCCAGCATTTT
TRBJ1-2	NA	15	TRBV2	NA	CASRPRDTSLYGYTF	TGTGCCAGTAGACCCCGGGACACAAGTTTGTATGGCTACACCTTC
TRBJ2-2	NA	15	TRBV6-5	TRBD2	CASSLSGGATGELFF	TGTGCCAGCAGTCTTAGCGGGGGGGCCACCGGGGAGCTGTTTTTT
TRBJ2-6	few	18	TRBV19	NA	CASSPPLYRDSGANVLTF	TGTGCCAGTAGTCCCCCGCTGTATCGCGACTCTGGGGCCAACGTCCTGACTTTC
TRBJ2-1	NA	16	TRBV7-2	NA	CASSLYWATAYNEQFF	TGTGCCAGCAGCTTATATTGGGCTACCGCCTACAATGAGCAGTTCTTC
TRBJ2-7	NA	14	TRBV18	TRBD2	CASSPGLAAYEQYF	TGTGCCAGCTCACCGGGACTAGCGGCCTACGAGCAGTACTTC
TRBJ1-2	NA	13	TRBV7-2	NA	CASSLEQGGGYTF	TGTGCCAGCAGCTTAGAACAGGGCGGAGGCTACACCTTC
TRBJ1-1	NA	12	TRBV6-6	NA	CASSEVNTEAFF	TGTGCCAGCAGCGAGGTGAACACTGAAGCTTTCTTT
TRBJ2-1	once	15	TRBV6-5	NA	CASKKDIPGNNEQFF	TGTGCCAGCAAAAAAGACATCCCCGGAAACAATGAGCAGTTCTTC
TRBJ1-1	NA	15	TRBV7-2	TRBD1	CASSPRTGQNTEAFF	TGTGCCAGCAGCCCGCGGACAGGTCAGAACACTGAAGCTTTCTTT
TRBJ2-5	NA	17	TRBV27	NA	CASSLYPPRETGETQYF	TGTGCCAGCAGTTTATACCCCCCGCGGGAAACAGGAGAGACCCAGTACTTC
TRBJ2-3	once	17	TRBV5-1	TRBD2	CASSLGFSSGGEDTQYF	TGCGCCAGCAGCTTGGGTTTTTCCAGCGGGGGGGAAGATACGCAGTATTTT
TRBJ2-5	NA	15	TRBV7-2	TRBD1	CASRAQGQRSKTQYF	TGTGCCAGCAGGGCCCAGGGACAGCGCTCGAAGACCCAGTACTTC
TRBJ2-1	NA	14	TRBV7-9	TRBD2	CASSSTSERHEQFF	TGTGCCAGCAGCTCGACTAGCGAGAGGCATGAGCAGTTCTTC
TRBJ2-2	NA	13	TRBV6-1	NA	CASSRENTGELFF	TGTGCCAGCAGCAGGGAAAACACCGGGGAGCTGTTTTTT
TRBJ2-4	once	18	TRBV7-2	TRBD2	CASSLVSGGVGTKNIQYF	TGTGCCAGCAGCTTAGTGTCGGGAGGAGTTGGAACCAAAAACATTCAGTACTTC
TRBJ2-5	NA	14	TRBV5-1	NA	CASSPWTAEETQYF	TGCGCCAGCAGCCCCTGGACAGCCGAAGAGACCCAGTACTTC
TRBJ1-5	NA	15	TRBV6-5	TRBD1	CASSRDRGGNQPQHF	TGTGCCAGCAGTCGGGACAGGGGTGGCAATCAGCCCCAGCATTTT
TRBJ1-4	NA	16	TRBV5-8	NA	CASSFDSLWTNEKLFF	TGTGCCAGCAGCTTTGACAGCCTGTGGACTAATGAAAAACTGTTTTTT
TRBJ2-3	NA	16	TRBV2	TRBD2	CASSWTSGVYTDTQYF	TGTGCCAGCAGTTGGACTAGCGGGGTCTACACAGATACGCAGTATTTT
TRBJ2-3	NA	15	TRBV5-4	TRBD2	CASSQAGVPANTQYF	TGTGCCAGCAGCCAAGCGGGGGTCCCCGCAAATACGCAGTATTTT
TRBJ2-1	NA	15	TRBV7-3	TRBD2	CASSLTSGGAGEQFF	TGTGCCAGCAGCTTGACTAGCGGGGGGGCGGGTGAGCAGTTCTTC
TRBJ2-3	once	15	TRBV11-2	TRBD2	CASSPGLAAQDTQYF	TGTGCCAGCAGCCCCGGACTAGCGGCCCAGGATACGCAGTATTTT